Listed below are T cell receptor beta chains from one sample, sequenced in a study of T cell responses to AZD1222 COVID-19 vaccine. TCRdb's copy holds only in-frame clones and misses some; the assay was immunoSEQ multiplex PCR. The profile shows 110,000 to 150,000 clones, about 93% of them singletons. This specimen consisted of peripheral blood, obtained on day 0 of AZD1222 vaccination. Receptors were obtained from an adult in good health. Both conserved end residues are part of each CDR3.

j_call: TRBJ1-1; v_call: TRBV6-5; cdr3_aa: CASSYFGEDAFF
j_call: TRBJ2-7; v_call: TRBV7-8; cdr3_aa: CASSRDIRRDISYEQYF
j_call: TRBJ2-3; v_call: TRBV12-5; cdr3_aa: CASGSYSTDTQYF
j_call: TRBJ1-5; v_call: TRBV24-1; cdr3_aa: CATTRAVSNQPQHF
j_call: TRBJ2-2; v_call: TRBV15; cdr3_aa: CATSRGLAGGSYGGELFF
j_call: TRBJ1-1; v_call: TRBV3-1/TRBV3-2; cdr3_aa: CASSQGTVNTEAFF
j_call: TRBJ2-7; v_call: TRBV3-1/TRBV3-2; cdr3_aa: CASSRSGRTDEQYF
j_call: TRBJ1-1; v_call: TRBV6-5; cdr3_aa: CASRKPGFQGTEAFF
j_call: TRBJ2-1; v_call: TRBV4-1; cdr3_aa: CASSQEAVLAGENEQFF
j_call: TRBJ2-1; v_call: TRBV9; cdr3_aa: CASSVGSAVEQFF
j_call: TRBJ2-5; v_call: TRBV7-9; cdr3_aa: CASSLTSWETQYF
j_call: TRBJ2-7; v_call: TRBV7-2; cdr3_aa: CASSLVGQGYEQYF
j_call: TRBJ2-7; v_call: TRBV5-8; cdr3_aa: CASSLGNRGPTYEQYF
j_call: TRBJ2-7; v_call: TRBV2; cdr3_aa: CASSGGGRDVGEQYF
j_call: TRBJ1-3; v_call: TRBV5-1; cdr3_aa: CASSRDRGGGNTIYF
j_call: TRBJ2-2; v_call: TRBV10-3; cdr3_aa: CAISESRLAGGPGTGELFF
j_call: TRBJ2-7; v_call: TRBV2; cdr3_aa: CASSRIGPYEQYF
j_call: TRBJ2-7; v_call: TRBV18; cdr3_aa: CASSPASEGEQYF
j_call: TRBJ2-2; v_call: TRBV5-6; cdr3_aa: CARSVVFSQGATGELFF
j_call: TRBJ1-5; v_call: TRBV12-5; cdr3_aa: CASGLRSNQPQHF
j_call: TRBJ1-2; v_call: TRBV7-2; cdr3_aa: CASSLGQGEYGYTF
j_call: TRBJ1-1; v_call: TRBV2; cdr3_aa: CASRLNRDTEAFF
j_call: TRBJ2-5; v_call: TRBV19; cdr3_aa: CASSMGGAGFQETQYF
j_call: TRBJ2-1; v_call: TRBV14; cdr3_aa: CASSQRTGTLYNEQFF
j_call: TRBJ2-3; v_call: TRBV11-2; cdr3_aa: CASSLARFGDTQYF
j_call: TRBJ1-2; v_call: TRBV19; cdr3_aa: CASKKTGTNYGYTF
j_call: TRBJ1-4; v_call: TRBV5-6; cdr3_aa: CASSSLRDGQNEKLFF
j_call: TRBJ1-3; v_call: TRBV11-2; cdr3_aa: CASSLQTKTGNTIYF
j_call: TRBJ2-1; v_call: TRBV18; cdr3_aa: CASSPLDNEQFF
j_call: TRBJ2-7; v_call: TRBV6-2/TRBV6-3; cdr3_aa: CASSYSGASGYEQYF
j_call: TRBJ1-1; v_call: TRBV27; cdr3_aa: CATRRTGGLNTEAFF
j_call: TRBJ2-1; v_call: TRBV5-1; cdr3_aa: CASSYGLAGSNEQFF
j_call: TRBJ2-3; v_call: TRBV28; cdr3_aa: CASSLTGASTDTQYF
j_call: TRBJ1-5; v_call: TRBV29-1; cdr3_aa: CSVADNSNQPQHF
j_call: TRBJ1-2; v_call: TRBV19; cdr3_aa: CASSIGDVSNYGYTF
j_call: TRBJ1-2; v_call: TRBV5-4; cdr3_aa: CASSQGQGASYTF